The 9 T cell receptor beta chains reported below all come from one sample, sequenced in a study of early T cells in non-severe SARS-CoV-2 infection. TCRdb fed the 5' RACE reads into MiXCR, producing one record per CDR3 protein. The data show about 110,000 distinct CDR3 sequences, 12% seen once. The sample taken for sequencing was whole blood. The receptors were sampled from an adult who was a healthcare worker with PCR-confirmed SARS-CoV-2 infection or an uninfected control (not recorded which).

In its sample, this clonotype was seen a few times. The chain is built from TRBV3-1 and TRBJ2-1, with D possibly TRBD2 on 5 matching bases. Deletions cut 4 bases from V and 8 bases from J, with 9 bases between. This CDR3 region has 12 residues. Per the germline V gene, CDR1 is LGHDT and CDR2 is YNNKEL (reference sequence). CDR3 bases: TGTGCCAGCAGCCCCACCGGGGATGAGCAGTTCTTC. It yields the protein CASSPTGDEQFF.

This clonotype was found a few times. This chain connects TRBV2 to TRBJ1-5, with 7 positions matching TRBD1. This CDR3 is 16 amino acids long. The V segment lost 2 bases and the J segment 0 bases; nucleotides outside the gene matches: 4. From germline, CDR1 is SNHLY and CDR2 FYNNEI. The CDR3 DNA reads TGTGCCAGCAGTGAATTTTGGGACAGTAGCAATCAGCCCCAGCATTTT. Encoded protein: CASSEFWDSSNQPQHF.

This chain connects TRBV30 to TRBJ1-2; D may be TRBD1 (5 bases). Trimming removed 0 bases at V and 8 bases at J, with 16 bases between. This CDR3 is built from 14 residues. In germline, CDR1 is GTSNPN, CDR2 SVGIG (reference sequence). The CDR3, as DNA: TGTGCCTGGAGTGTACGGGGACCGGGTGACGGCTACACCTTC. This sequence encodes CAWSVRGPGDGYTF.

V gene TRBV12-3 or TRBV12-4 combines with J gene TRBJ1-5; D may be TRBD1 (6 bases). V lost 6 bases, J lost 3 bases, and 12 bases lay in between. CDR3 length equals 14 residues. CDR3 protein: CASSRDTYNQPQHF. The CDR3 region has the DNA TGTGCCAGCAGCCGGGACACATACAATCAGCCCCAGCATTTT.

The sample holds many counts of this clonotype. The chain carries TRBV29-1 and TRBJ2-7; possibly TRBD2 for D (6 bases). This CDR3 is 13 amino acids long. Germline CDR1 reads SQVTM; CDR2 reads ANQGSEA. The ends were cut back, 5 bases at V and 4 bases at J, with 15 bases in the middle. This CDR3 reads CSVSQDGGYEQYF. CDR3 nucleotides: TGCAGCGTTAGTCAAGATGGGGGGTACGAGCAGTACTTC.

V and J are TRBV18 and TRBJ1-2; D is possibly TRBD1 (6 bases). This CDR3 has 15 amino acids. The V gene's germline CDR1 is KGHSH and CDR2 LQKENI. V was shortened by 3 bases and J by 7 bases, with 18 bases between the two germline ends. The CDR3 is CASSPPGAEFRGYTF. CDR3 bases: TGTGCCAGCTCACCCCCAGGGGCTGAGTTCCGTGGCTACACCTTC.

V and J are TRBV9 and TRBJ1-4; D possibly corresponds to TRBD1 (6 bases). Germline V gives CDR1 SGDLS, CDR2 YYNGEE. V shed 4 bases and J shed 0 bases, with 10 bases lying between them. The CDR3 runs to 15 residues. CDR3: CASSPHRATNEKLFF. CDR3 sequence (DNA): TGTGCCAGCAGCCCCCACAGGGCAACTAATGAAAAACTGTTTTTT.

V usage is TRBV28 and J usage is TRBJ2-4; 8 nucleotides line up with TRBD2. V was pared by 8 bases and J by 0 bases, with 6 bases of the junction left unmatched. CDR3 length equals 15 residues. Germline V lookup: CDR1 MDHEN, CDR2 SYDVKM. CDR3 protein: CASRSGGIAKNIQYF. The CDR3 bases are TGTGCCAGCCGGTCGGGGGGGATAGCCAAAAACATTCAGTACTTC.

In its sample, this clonotype was seen a few times. This chain links TRBV19 with TRBJ2-2, with TRBD2 as a possible D gene (5 bases). Germline values: CDR1 LNHDA, CDR2 SQIVND (reference sequence). Trimming removed 3 bases at V and 2 bases at J, with 10 bases between. The CDR3 extends over 15 amino acids. This chain's CDR3 is CASSISGLNTGELFF. The CDR3 coding sequence is TGTGCCAGTAGTATCTCTGGACTCAACACCGGGGAGCTGTTTTTT.